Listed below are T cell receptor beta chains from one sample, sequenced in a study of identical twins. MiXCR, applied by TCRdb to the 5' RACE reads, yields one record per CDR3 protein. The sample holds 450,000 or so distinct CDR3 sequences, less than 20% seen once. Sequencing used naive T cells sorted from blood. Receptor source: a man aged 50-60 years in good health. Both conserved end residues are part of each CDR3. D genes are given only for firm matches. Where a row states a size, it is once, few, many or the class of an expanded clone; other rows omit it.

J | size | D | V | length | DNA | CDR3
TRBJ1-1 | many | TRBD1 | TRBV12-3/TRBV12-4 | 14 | TGTGCCAGCAGCCCGACAGGGGGGAACACTGAAGCTTTCTTT | CASSPTGGNTEAFF
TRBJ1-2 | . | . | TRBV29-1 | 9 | TGCAGCGTTGACCATGGCTACACCTTC | CSVDHGYTF
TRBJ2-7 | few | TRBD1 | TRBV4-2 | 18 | TGTGCCAGCAGCCCCCGGGACAGGGGCTCTAGGGGTACCTACGAGCAGTACTTC | CASSPRDRGSRGTYEQYF
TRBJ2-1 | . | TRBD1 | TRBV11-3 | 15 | TGTGCCAGCAGCTTAAGCGGACAGGGGTCCCATGAGCAGTTCTTC | CASSLSGQGSHEQFF
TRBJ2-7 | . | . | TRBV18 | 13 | TGTGCCAGCTCACCACCAAACCAGGGGGAGCAGTACTTC | CASSPPNQGEQYF
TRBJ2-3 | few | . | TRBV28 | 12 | TGTGCCAGCAGTTTATTGGAGGGAGGACAGTATTTT | CASSLLEGGQYF
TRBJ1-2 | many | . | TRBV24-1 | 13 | TGTGCCACCAGTGACCGAGGACAGCTTAGCTACACCTTC | CATSDRGQLSYTF
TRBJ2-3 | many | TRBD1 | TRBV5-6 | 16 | TGTGCCAGCAGCCCTTTCCGGGACAGGGACACAGATACGCAGTATTTT | CASSPFRDRDTDTQYF
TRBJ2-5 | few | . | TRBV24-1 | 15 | TGTGCCACCAGTGATCCTCGGGGAGTCCAAGAGACCCAGTACTTC | CATSDPRGVQETQYF
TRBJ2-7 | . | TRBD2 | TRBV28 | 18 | TGTGCCAGCCCCCCGCCGGGACTAGCGGGGGATACCACCTACGAGCAGTACTTC | CASPPPGLAGDTTYEQYF
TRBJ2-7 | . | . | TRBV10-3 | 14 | TGTGCCATCAGTGAATGGGACCAAACCTACGAGCAGTACTTC | CAISEWDQTYEQYF
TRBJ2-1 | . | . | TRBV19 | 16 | TGTGCCAGTAGCCCTCGGGGGCGAAAATCCTACAATGAGCAGTTCTTC | CASSPRGRKSYNEQFF
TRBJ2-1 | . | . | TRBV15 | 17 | TGTGCCACCAGCAGAGATCACTCGGGGATAACCTACAATGAGCAGTTCTTC | CATSRDHSGITYNEQFF
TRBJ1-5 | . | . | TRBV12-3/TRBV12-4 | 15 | TGTGCCAGCAGCCCAACGGGACGGAGCAATCAGCCCCAGCATTTT | CASSPTGRSNQPQHF
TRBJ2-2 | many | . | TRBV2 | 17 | TGTGCCAGCAGTGACCCTCACGACTACGGTCCGACCGGGGAGCTGTTTTTT | CASSDPHDYGPTGELFF
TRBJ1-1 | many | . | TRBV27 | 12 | TGTGCCAGCAGCTACATGGCGGGCGAAGCTTTCTTT | CASSYMAGEAFF
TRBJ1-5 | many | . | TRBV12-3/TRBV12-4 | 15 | TGTGCCAGCAGTCCCCAGGGGAATAGCAATCAGCCCCAGCATTTT | CASSPQGNSNQPQHF
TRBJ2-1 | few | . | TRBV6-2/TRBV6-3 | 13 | TGTGCCAGCAGCCCCTCCCTAGGGGGGAGGCAGTTCTTC | CASSPSLGGRQFF
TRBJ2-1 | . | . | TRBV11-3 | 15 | TGTGCCAGCAGCTTTAGGCAGAGCTCCTACAATGAGCAGTTCTTC | CASSFRQSSYNEQFF
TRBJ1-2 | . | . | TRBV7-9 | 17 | TGTGCCAGCAGCCAAGGGCTCCGGTCTGCATATGGGTATGGCTACACCTTC | CASSQGLRSAYGYGYTF
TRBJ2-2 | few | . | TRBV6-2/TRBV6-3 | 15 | TGTGCCAGCAGTCGGGCCGACGTATCGACCGGGGAGCTGTTTTTT | CASSRADVSTGELFF
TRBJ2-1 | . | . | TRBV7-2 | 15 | TGTGCCAGCAGCCACCTAAAAGGGCGCTACAATGAGCAGTTCTTC | CASSHLKGRYNEQFF
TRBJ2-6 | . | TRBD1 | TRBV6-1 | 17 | TGTGCCAGCAGCCGACAGGGGGCGCTTTCCGGGGCCAACGTCCTGACTTTC | CASSRQGALSGANVLTF
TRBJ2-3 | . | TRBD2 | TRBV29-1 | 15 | TGCAGCGTTACCGGGACTAGCGGAGTCACAGATACGCAGTATTTT | CSVTGTSGVTDTQYF
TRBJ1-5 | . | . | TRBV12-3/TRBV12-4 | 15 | TGTGCCAGCAGCCAAGGAGGGGGGCTGAATCAGCCCCAGCATTTT | CASSQGGGLNQPQHF
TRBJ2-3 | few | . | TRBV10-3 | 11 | TGTGCCATCAGAGAAGCGGATACGCAGTATTTT | CAIREADTQYF
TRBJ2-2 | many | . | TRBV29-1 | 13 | TGCAGCGTAATTGGACAGAACACCGGGGAGCTGTTTTTT | CSVIGQNTGELFF